Included here is one T cell receptor (beta chain) sequence, with context. The data were taken from a study of blood T cell repertoires in COVID-19. Study information: From T cells, B-cell-depleted T cells, or PBMCs came the material, which was cDNA or gDNA.

Trimming stripped 0 bases from V and 4 bases from J, with 12 bases between. Germline V CDR1 and CDR2: SGHDN, FVKESK. CDR3 size: 15 residues. As processed by the authors: Amplifying reference gene primers gave estimates of nucleated cell counts. The method was immunoSEQ multiplex PCR; TCRdb's version includes in-frame clones alone and lacks a portion of them. V, J and clone size reflect that table, while D and trimming were determined from the DNA. The data show roughly 250,000 clones, about 85% seen once. The receptor was derived from a man in his sixties who had recovered from COVID-19. The rearrangement joins TRBV14 to TRBJ2-5; D call uncertain. The source material was peripheral blood. The DNA of the CDR3 is TGTGCCAGCAGCCAAGAAGTTTGGCCGGGAGAGACCCAGTACTTC. This translates into CASSQEVWPGETQYF. Full variable domain (remainder filled in from reference TRBV14 and TRBJ2-5): EAGVTQFPSHSVIEKGQTVTLRCDPISGHDNLYWYRRVMGKEIKFLLHFVKESKQDESGMPNNRFLAERTGGTYSTLKVQPAELEDSGVYFCASSQEVWPGETQYFGPGTRLLVL.